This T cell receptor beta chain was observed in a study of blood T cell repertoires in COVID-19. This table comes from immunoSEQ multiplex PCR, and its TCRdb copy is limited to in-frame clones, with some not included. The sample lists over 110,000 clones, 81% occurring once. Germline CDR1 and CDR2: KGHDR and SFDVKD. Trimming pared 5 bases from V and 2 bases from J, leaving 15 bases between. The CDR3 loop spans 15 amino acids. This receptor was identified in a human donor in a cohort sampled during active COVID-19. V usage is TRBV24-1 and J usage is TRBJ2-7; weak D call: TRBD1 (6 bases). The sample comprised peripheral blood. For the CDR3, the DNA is TGTGCCACCAGTGGAGGTCCGGGACAAACCTACGAGCAGTACTTC. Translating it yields CATSGGPGQTYEQYF.